The entry below gives a single T cell receptor (beta chain) sequence along with its context. Its antigen is as yet unknown. The CDR3 contains 15 residues. The germline V gene has CDR1 SEHNR and CDR2 FQNEAQ (reference sequence). The V end lost 5 bases, the J end lost 0 bases, and 10 bases lay between the germline ends. These data belong to a study of early T cells in non-severe SARS-CoV-2 infection. Looking at the study overall: Investigators sequenced bulk RNA drawn from unsorted whole blood, and chains remained unpaired. General observations from the study: Matches to VDJdb favored anti-spike CD8 responses and missed private and CD4 specificities.

In TCRdb, the 5' RACE reads were re-called with MiXCR into one record per CDR3 protein. This sample yields approximately 48,000 distinct CDR3 sequences, of which around a tenth are seen a single time; about 16% belongs to the top ten. The V gene is TRBV7-9, the J gene TRBJ1-4; D not resolved. This receptor was obtained from an adult who was a healthcare worker with PCR-confirmed SARS-CoV-2 infection or an uninfected control (not recorded which). The sample was whole blood. The CDR3 sequence: CASSRMTATNEKLFF. The CDR3 nucleotides read TGTGCCAGCAGCCGGATGACTGCAACTAATGAAAAACTGTTTTTT.